The 30 T cell receptor beta chains in this list originate from one sample, sequenced in a study of blood T cell repertoires in COVID-19. Sequencing was performed with immunoSEQ multiplex PCR; in TCRdb, only in-frame clones are kept and a portion is missing. The data show around 310,000 clones, about 90% seen once. Sequenced: PBMCs or T cells enriched from blood (not recorded which). The receptors were gathered from a young woman who had recovered from COVID-19.

The J gene is TRBJ1-1, the V gene TRBV2; 8 bases are shared with TRBD1. V was pared by 6 bases and J by 2 bases, with 14 bases of the junction left unmatched. Germline CDR1 is SNHLY and CDR2 is FYNNEI. The CDR3 has 17 amino acids. CDR3 DNA sequence: TGTGCCAGCAGGAAGAGGACAGGGCTCGCGTTAAACACTGAAGCTTTCTTT. Its translation is CASRKRTGLALNTEAFF.

This clone is a singleton in its sample. This sequence joins TRBV10-3 and TRBJ2-1, with a tentative D call TRBD2 (7 bases). The CDR3 extends over 21 amino acids. The V end lost 6 bases, the J end lost 0 bases, and 30 bases lay between the germline ends. Germline V gene data show CDR1 as ENHRY and CDR2 as SYGVKD. This CDR3 reads CAIRGRTIAGPGASSYNEQFF. The CDR3 region has the DNA TGTGCCATCAGAGGCAGGACTATAGCGGGCCCGGGGGCTAGCTCCTACAATGAGCAGTTCTTC.

J is TRBJ2-7 and V is TRBV4-3, with TRBD2 matching over 9 bases. The CDR3 consists of 18 residues. The junction had 20 bases not matched to a gene; V was cut back by 4 bases and J by 7 bases. Germline V CDR1 and CDR2: LGHNA, YSLEER. CDR3 nucleotides: TGCGCCAGCAGCCCTGGTGCAATAGCGGGAGTTTCTTTGGGGGAGCAGTACTTC. Translated: CASSPGAIAGVSLGEQYF.

The V and J genes are TRBV27 and TRBJ2-4; 7 nucleotides line up with TRBD1. Germline lookup yields CDR1 MNHEY and CDR2 SMNVEV (reference sequence). The CDR3 covers 14 residues. V was pared by 3 bases and J by 3 bases, with 2 bases of the junction left unmatched. DNA for the CDR3: TGTGCCAGCAGTTTCCGGGACAGCAAAAACATTCAGTACTTC. This translates into CASSFRDSKNIQYF.

The chain uses TRBV15 and TRBJ1-2; 7 bases agree with TRBD1. The V gene's germline CDR1 is LNHNV and CDR2 YYDKDF (reference sequence). The junction had 8 bases not matched to a gene; V was cut back by 3 bases and J by 7 bases. The CDR3 covers 14 residues. CDR3 nucleotides: TGTGCCACCAGCAGCGAGGAGGGGGCTGGTGGCTACACCTTC. Amino acids: CATSSEEGAGGYTF.

This sequence joins TRBV3-1 (or the pseudogene TRBV3-2) and TRBJ2-5; TRBD1 matches 7 bases. The CDR3 runs 19 residues. Germline-derived CDR1 and CDR2 are LGHDT and YNNKEL (reference sequence). J gave up 2 bases and V 4 bases, and 19 bases lay outside the gene matches. The CDR3 spells CASSLSLGQPKGNQETQYF. CDR3 bases: TGTGCCAGCAGCCTTTCGCTGGGACAGCCAAAAGGGAATCAAGAGACCCAGTACTTC.

The V gene is TRBV5-6, the J gene TRBJ1-1; D not resolved. CDR1 is SGHDT, CDR2 YYEEEE, per germline. The CDR3 runs 16 residues. V lost 1 base and J lost 0, with 13 bases in between. The CDR3 protein is CASSLYRSVMNTEAFF. The CDR3 DNA reads as TGTGCCAGCAGCTTGTATCGATCGGTTATGAACACTGAAGCTTTCTTT.

The rearrangement joins TRBV6-5 to TRBJ1-4; TRBD1 might be the D (6 bases). V dropped 5 bases and J dropped 4 bases, with 14 bases sitting between them. Germline-derived CDR1 and CDR2 are MNHEY and SVGAGI. This CDR3 spans 15 amino acids. In DNA form, the CDR3 reads TGTGCCAGCAGTCCCTGGGGGGGCGTTAATGAAAAACTGTTTTTT. It is translated as CASSPWGGVNEKLFF.

The V gene is TRBV5-4, the J gene TRBJ1-1; no clear D gene. Germline V gives CDR1 SGHNT, CDR2 YYREEE (reference sequence). CDR3 length: 14 amino acids. V dropped 6 bases and J dropped 1 base, with 13 bases sitting between them. CDR3 sequence reads: CASTYWEGNTEAFF. The CDR3, as DNA: TGTGCCAGCACCTACTGGGAGGGGAACACTGAAGCTTTCTTT.

Note on this clone: The germline gene is not matched at one end of the junction; a read error may be the cause. The chain uses TRBV7-7 and TRBJ2-7, with D possibly TRBD1 on 5 matching bases. CDR1 and CDR2 from the germline V gene are SSHAT and FNYEAQ (reference sequence). This CDR3 is 15 amino acids long. The chain's CDR3 is CASSSSPGAFYEQYF. The CDR3 bases are TGTGCTAGCAGCTCAAGCCCTGGGGCCTTCTACGAGCAGTACTTC.

In DNA form, the CDR3 reads TGTGCCAGCAGCGTCTCTGGAAACACCATATATTTT. The encoded protein is CASSVSGNTIYF. This sequence joins TRBV6-5 and TRBJ1-3; the D is unclear. CDR1 and CDR2 (germline): MNHEY, SVGAGI. V dropped 6 bases and J dropped 0 bases, with 3 bases sitting between them. The CDR3 runs 12 residues.

The gene calls are TRBV15 and TRBJ1-6; 7 bases are shared with TRBD1. Per germline, CDR1 LNHNV and CDR2 YYDKDF (reference sequence). The CDR3 consists of 15 residues. Trimming at V came to 3 bases and at J to 4 bases, leaving 3 bases not matched to a gene. CDR3 sequence: CATSREGQYNSPLHF. CDR3 nucleotides: TGTGCCACCAGCAGGGAGGGACAGTATAATTCACCCCTCCACTTT.

The genes are TRBV2 and TRBJ2-1, with 7 bases that match TRBD2. The germline CDR1 and CDR2 sequences are SNHLY and FYNNEI. This CDR3 is 14 amino acids long. Trimming cost V 9 bases and J 5 bases; bases outside gene matches: 10. The CDR3 bases are TGTGCCAGTAATGAGGGACTACACCACAATGAGCAGTTCTTC. This encodes CASNEGLHHNEQFF.

The gene calls are TRBV7-9 and TRBJ2-3; weak D call: TRBD2 (5 bases). Trimming cost V 5 bases and J 6 bases, with 18 bases left between them. The CDR3 sequence is 15 residues long. Germline V CDR1 and CDR2: SEHNR, FQNEAQ (reference sequence). The CDR3 DNA follows: TGTGCCAGCAGCCGAGGGTCTGATTTGGGTGATACGCAGTATTTT. Translating it yields CASSRGSDLGDTQYF.

The V gene is TRBV18, the J gene TRBJ1-6; 7 positions agree with TRBD1. Germline V gene lookup returns CDR1 KGHSH and CDR2 LQKENI. Trimming cost V 2 bases and J 9 bases; bases outside gene matches: 4. There are 14 residues in the CDR3. The CDR3 coding sequence is TGTGCCAGCTCACCAGGGACAGAGGGTTCACCCCTCCACTTT. The encoded protein is CASSPGTEGSPLHF. Full variable domain (remainder filled in from reference TRBV18 and TRBJ1-6): NAGVMQNPRHLVRRRGQEARLRCSPMKGHSHVYWYRQLPEEGLKFMVYLQKENIIDESGMPKERFSAEFPKEGPSILRIQQVVRGDSAAYFCASSPGTEGSPLHFGNGTRLTVT.

This chain connects TRBV5-6 to TRBJ2-1, with 10 nucleotides matching TRBD2. The germline CDR1 and CDR2 sequences are SGHDT and YYEEEE. CDR3 length equals 14 residues. V lost 4 bases to trimming and J lost 7 bases; unmatched junction nucleotides: 5. Written as DNA, the CDR3 is TGTGCCAGCAGCACGGGACTAGCGAGGAATGAGCAGTTCTTC. The encoded protein is CASSTGLARNEQFF.

The gene calls are TRBV20-1 and TRBJ1-2, with unresolved D. This CDR3 comprises 11 residues. The germline V gene encodes CDR1 DFQATT and CDR2 SNEGSKA (reference sequence). With 6 bases removed from V and 3 bases from J, the gap between germline ends came to 8 bases. In nucleotides, the CDR3 is TGCAGTGCGCGGGAGGACTATGGCTACACCTTC. Protein product: CSAREDYGYTF.

The chain employs TRBV6-5 and TRBJ2-7; TRBD1 agrees at 8 bases. The CDR3 has 14 amino acids. With 3 bases clipped from V and 5 bases from J, the junction kept 6 bases outside the gene matches. Germline assignment: CDR1 MNHEY and CDR2 SVGAGI. CDR3 nucleotide sequence: TGTGCCAGCAGTTATGGACAGGGTCCCCACGAGCAGTACTTC. Protein: CASSYGQGPHEQYF.

The V call is TRBV7-2, the J call TRBJ2-5; D gene ambiguous. V was shortened by 4 bases and J by 5 bases, with 14 bases between the two germline ends. Germline V CDR1 and CDR2: SGHTA, FQGNSA. The CDR3 has 14 residues. CDR3 DNA sequence: TGTGCCAGCAGCTCAACGGCGGTGGCGGAGACCCAGTACTTC. Encoded protein: CASSSTAVAETQYF.

The chain couples TRBV25-1 to TRBJ1-5, with D perhaps matching TRBD1 (5 bases). The CDR3 loop spans 14 amino acids. Deletions cut 7 bases from V and 5 bases from J, with 15 bases between. Germline assignment: CDR1 MGHDK and CDR2 SYGVNS. In DNA, the CDR3 is TGTGCCAGCATGGGGCCAGTCGACCATCAGCCCCAGCATTTT. Its translation: CASMGPVDHQPQHF.

There are a few counts of this clone. DNA for the CDR3: TGTGCCAGCAGCTCTAGGCCTTTAAGCGATGAGCAGTTCTTC. It translates to CASSSRPLSDEQFF. The chain has TRBV6-2 or TRBV6-3 and TRBJ2-1; D is ambiguous. This CDR3 region has 14 residues. Trimming cost V 6 bases and J 8 bases, with 17 bases left between them. Germline loops: CDR1 MNHEY, CDR2 SVGEGT.

This chain uses TRBV30 with TRBJ1-1; 8 bases map to TRBD1. The CDR3 is 14 residues long. The J segment lost 4 bases and the V segment lost 2 bases, leaving 6 bases of the junction unmatched. Germline CDR1 GTSNPN, CDR2 SVGIG (reference sequence). CDR3 protein: CAWSLRGRSTEAFF. In DNA, the CDR3 is TGTGCCTGGAGTCTCAGGGGGCGCAGCACTGAAGCTTTCTTT.

This clone was counted once. The V call is TRBV11-2, the J call TRBJ1-6; TRBD1 agrees at 7 bases. The CDR3 runs 16 residues. CDR1 is SGHAT and CDR2 is FQNNGV in the germline V gene. V dropped 5 bases and J dropped 2; count of bases not matched to a gene: 6. CDR3 DNA: TGTGCCAGCAGCCATGGACAGGAAGCCTATAATTCACCCCTCCACTTT. This sequence encodes CASSHGQEAYNSPLHF.

V and J are TRBV5-6 and TRBJ2-7, with TRBD2 as a possible D gene (5 bases). CDR1 is SGHDT, CDR2 YYEEEE, per germline. V lost 0 bases, J lost 9 bases, and 25 bases lay in between. The CDR3 consists of 17 residues. The CDR3 coding sequence is TGTGCCAGCAGCTTGGGCGGGCAGCGGCAGCTGGCGATGTTGCAGTACTTC. Amino acids: CASSLGGQRQLAMLQYF.

V is TRBV28 and J is TRBJ1-5, with 9 nucleotides matching TRBD1. This CDR3 contains 15 residues. Trimming took 6 bases from V and 2 from J; bases not matched to a gene: 5. CDR1 and CDR2 from the germline V gene are MDHEN and SYDVKM. The DNA for the CDR3 is TGTGCCAGCAGCCTAACAGGGGGCGGCAATCAGCCCCAGCATTTT. It yields the protein CASSLTGGGNQPQHF.

The genes are TRBV7-2 and TRBJ1-1; D is perhaps TRBD1 (6 bases). This CDR3 has 17 amino acids. The V end was cut by 8 bases, the J end by 1 base, with 23 bases between. Germline values: CDR1 SGHTA, CDR2 FQGNSA. CDR3 DNA: TGTGCCAGCCGATCAGAAATCCGGGACATCGAGAACACTGAAGCTTTCTTT. Residues: CASRSEIRDIENTEAFF.

The chain links TRBV14 to TRBJ2-6; no definite D call. The germline CDR1 and CDR2 sequences are SGHDN and FVKESK. This CDR3 contains 14 residues. Trimming took off 7 bases at V and 0 bases at J, with 7 bases between the two ends. The CDR3 DNA is TGTGCCAGCAAGACGGGCTCTGGGGCCAACGTCCTGACTTTC. Amino acids: CASKTGSGANVLTF. The full variable domain, completed using reference TRBV14 and TRBJ2-6, is EAGVTQFPSHSVIEKGQTVTLRCDPISGHDNLYWYRRVMGKEIKFLLHFVKESKQDESGMPNNRFLAERTGGTYSTLKVQPAELEDSGVYFCASKTGSGANVLTFGAGSRLTVL.

The rearrangement joins TRBV19 to TRBJ1-2, with 7 bases fitting TRBD1. The CDR3 has 14 amino acids. V trimming: 3 bases; J trimming: 4 bases; junction bases outside the gene matches: 5. Germline CDR1 and CDR2: LNHDA and SQIVND (reference sequence). In DNA, the CDR3 is TGTGCCAGTAGTATCGACAGGGAAACCTATGGCTACACCTTC. This sequence encodes CASSIDRETYGYTF.

This chain connects TRBV5-4 to TRBJ1-1; D call uncertain. The germline V and J ends were trimmed by 0 bases and 3 bases, with 18 bases remaining between them. The CDR3 runs 17 residues. Germline V gene lookup returns CDR1 SGHNT and CDR2 YYREEE (reference sequence). The CDR3 DNA follows: TGTGCCAGCAGCTTGGTTATGGCAACCGACATGGACACTGAAGCTTTCTTT. It specifies CASSLVMATDMDTEAFF. The full variable domain, with the rest looked up from reference TRBV5-4 and TRBJ1-1, is ETGVTQSPTHLIKTRGQQVTLRCSSQSGHNTVSWYQQALGQGPQFIFQYYREEENGRGNFPPRFSGLQFPNYSSELNVNALELDDSALYLCASSLVMATDMDTEAFFGQGTRLTVV.

The chain couples TRBV10-3 to TRBJ1-1; TRBD1 might be the D (5 bases). Germline CDR1 and CDR2: ENHRY and SYGVKD. This CDR3 comprises 17 residues. Trimming left V 0 bases short and J 1 base short, with 15 bases between. The CDR3 bases are TGTGCCATCAGTGAGTCAGGATGGGCAGGGCCGAACACTGAAGCTTTCTTT. It specifies CAISESGWAGPNTEAFF.